These 8 T cell receptor beta chains originate from one sample sequenced in a study of blood T cell repertoires in COVID-19. Assay: immunoSEQ multiplex PCR; the TCRdb copy retains only in-frame clones and omits some. The sample lists about 120,000 clones, around 79% occurring once. Sequencing was carried out using peripheral blood. Receptors originate from a man aged 65-85 years with acute or convalescent COVID-19.

This clone is a singleton in its sample. The rearrangement uses TRBV11-3 and TRBJ2-3; a weak D match, TRBD2 (5 bases). The germline CDR1 and CDR2 sequences are SGHNT and YENEEA. V was pared by 8 bases and J by 5 bases, with 14 bases between. This CDR3 region has 13 residues. The CDR3 here is CASGRAREDTQYF. The CDR3 bases are TGTGCCAGCGGCCGGGCGAGGGAAGATACGCAGTATTTT.

The V and J genes are TRBV5-1 and TRBJ2-7; weak D call: TRBD2 (5 bases). This CDR3 has 15 residues. Germline values: CDR1 SGHRS, CDR2 YFSETQ. V lost 0 bases and J 7 bases, leaving 17 bases between the germline ends. The CDR3 region is CASSLVKGDSGEQYF. The DNA for the CDR3 is TGCGCCAGCAGCTTGGTGAAGGGAGACTCGGGGGAGCAGTACTTC.

This clone was recorded a few times. The rearrangement uses TRBV5-1 and TRBJ1-4; D possibly corresponds to TRBD1 (6 bases). The germline gives CDR1 SGHRS, CDR2 YFSETQ. This CDR3 contains 16 residues. The germline V and J ends were trimmed by 0 bases and 10 bases, with 19 bases remaining between them. This CDR3 reads CASSLELPGHRVKLFF. The CDR3 nucleotides read TGCGCCAGCAGCTTGGAATTACCGGGACATCGGGTAAAACTGTTTTTT.

The chain carries TRBV6-2 or TRBV6-3 and TRBJ2-7; D unclear. The ends were cut back, 3 bases at V and 4 bases at J, with 4 bases in the middle. CDR1 is MNHEY and CDR2 is SVGEGT in the germline V gene. This CDR3 contains 11 residues. CDR3 coding DNA: TGTGCCAGCAGTTATACTTACGAGCAGTACTTC. Amino acids: CASSYTYEQYF.

This chain joins TRBV18 and TRBJ2-5; D is undetermined. This CDR3 is built from 13 residues. The germline V and J ends were trimmed by 2 bases and 5 bases, with 9 bases remaining between them. The V gene's germline CDR1 is KGHSH and CDR2 LQKENI. CDR3 DNA: TGTGCCAGCTCACCAGGCAATCTGGAGACCCAGTACTTC. Its protein product is CASSPGNLETQYF.

The chain has TRBV19 and TRBJ1-6; D gene unclear. Germline-derived CDR1 and CDR2 are LNHDA and SQIVND (reference sequence). The CDR3 is 15 amino acids. The V end was cut by 4 bases, the J end by 5 bases, with 12 bases between. The CDR3 DNA reads TGTGCCAGTAGTACCCATGGGCAAGATAATTCACCCCTCCACTTT. This gives the protein CASSTHGQDNSPLHF.

The V and J genes are TRBV7-2 and TRBJ2-1, with D tentatively TRBD1 (6 bases). Looked up from germline, CDR1 is SGHTA and CDR2 is FQGNSA. The CDR3 covers 16 residues. V was clipped by 1 base and J by 4 bases, with 14 bases between them. The CDR3 nucleotides are TGTGCCAGCAGCTTAGTAGCAGGGGAAGCTTACAATGAGCAGTTCTTC. As protein: CASSLVAGEAYNEQFF.

The chain carries TRBV5-6 and TRBJ1-1; D remains unclear. The V gene lost 1 base and the J gene lost 3 bases, with 7 bases spanning the gap. The CDR3 consists of 13 residues. CDR1 is SGHDT, CDR2 YYEEEE, per germline. The CDR3 DNA follows: TGTGCCAGCAGCTTGTTACAGCACACTGAAGCTTTCTTT. It codes for CASSLLQHTEAFF.